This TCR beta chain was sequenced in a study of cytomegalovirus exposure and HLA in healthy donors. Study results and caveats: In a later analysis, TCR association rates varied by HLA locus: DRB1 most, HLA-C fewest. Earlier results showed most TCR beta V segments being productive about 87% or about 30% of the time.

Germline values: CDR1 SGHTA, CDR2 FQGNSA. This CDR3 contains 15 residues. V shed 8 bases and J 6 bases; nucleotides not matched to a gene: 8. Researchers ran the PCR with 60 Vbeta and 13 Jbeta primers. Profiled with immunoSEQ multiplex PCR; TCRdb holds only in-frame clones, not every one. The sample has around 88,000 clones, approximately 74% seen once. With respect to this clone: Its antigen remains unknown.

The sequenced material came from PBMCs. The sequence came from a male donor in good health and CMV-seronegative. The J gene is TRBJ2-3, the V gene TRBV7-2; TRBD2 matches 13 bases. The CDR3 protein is CASRYGLAGEDTQYF. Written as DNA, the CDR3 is TGTGCCAGCCGTTACGGACTAGCGGGGGAGGATACGCAGTATTTT.